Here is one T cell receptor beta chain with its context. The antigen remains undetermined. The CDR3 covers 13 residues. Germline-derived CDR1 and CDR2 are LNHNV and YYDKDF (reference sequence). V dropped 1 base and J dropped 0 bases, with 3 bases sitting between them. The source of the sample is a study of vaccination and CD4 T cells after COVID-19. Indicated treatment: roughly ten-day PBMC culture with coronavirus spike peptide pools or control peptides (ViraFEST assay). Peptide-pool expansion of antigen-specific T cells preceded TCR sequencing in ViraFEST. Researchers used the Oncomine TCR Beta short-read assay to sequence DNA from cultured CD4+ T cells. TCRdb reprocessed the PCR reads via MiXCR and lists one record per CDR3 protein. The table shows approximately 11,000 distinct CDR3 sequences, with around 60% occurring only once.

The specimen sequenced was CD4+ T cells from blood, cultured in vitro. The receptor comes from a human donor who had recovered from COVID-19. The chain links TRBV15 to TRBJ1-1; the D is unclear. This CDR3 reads CATSRGVNTEAFF. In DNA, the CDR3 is TGTGCCACCAGCAGAGGAGTGAACACTGAAGCTTTCTTT.